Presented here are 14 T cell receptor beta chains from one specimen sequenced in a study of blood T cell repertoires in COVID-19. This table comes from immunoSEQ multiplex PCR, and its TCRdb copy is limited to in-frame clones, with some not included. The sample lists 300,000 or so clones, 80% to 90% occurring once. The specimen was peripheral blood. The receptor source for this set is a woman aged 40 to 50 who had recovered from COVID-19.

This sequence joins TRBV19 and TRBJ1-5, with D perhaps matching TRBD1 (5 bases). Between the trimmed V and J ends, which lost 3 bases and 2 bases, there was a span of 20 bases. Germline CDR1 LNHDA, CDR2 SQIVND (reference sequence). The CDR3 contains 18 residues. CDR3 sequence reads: CASSILGVGGFRNQPQHF. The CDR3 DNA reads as TGTGCCAGTAGTATCCTAGGGGTGGGGGGATTTCGCAATCAGCCCCAGCATTTT.

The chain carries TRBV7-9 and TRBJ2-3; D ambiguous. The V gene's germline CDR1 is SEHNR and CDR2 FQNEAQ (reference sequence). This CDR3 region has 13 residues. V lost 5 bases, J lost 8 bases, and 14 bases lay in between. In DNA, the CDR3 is TGTGCCAGCAGCCACGATACACAGTCTACGCAGTATTTT. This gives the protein CASSHDTQSTQYF.

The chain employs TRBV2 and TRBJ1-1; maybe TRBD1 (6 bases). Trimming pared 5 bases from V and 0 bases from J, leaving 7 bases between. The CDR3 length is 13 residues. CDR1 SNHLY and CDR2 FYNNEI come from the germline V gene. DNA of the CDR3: TGTGCCAGCAGTCGGGACATGAACACTGAAGCTTTCTTT. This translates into CASSRDMNTEAFF.

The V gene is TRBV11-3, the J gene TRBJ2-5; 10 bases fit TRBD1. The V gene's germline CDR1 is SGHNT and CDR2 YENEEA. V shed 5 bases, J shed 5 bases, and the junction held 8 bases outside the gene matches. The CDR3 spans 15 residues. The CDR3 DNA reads TGTGCCAGCAGCGCGACAGGGGGCGCGTGGGAGACCCAGTACTTC. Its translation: CASSATGGAWETQYF.

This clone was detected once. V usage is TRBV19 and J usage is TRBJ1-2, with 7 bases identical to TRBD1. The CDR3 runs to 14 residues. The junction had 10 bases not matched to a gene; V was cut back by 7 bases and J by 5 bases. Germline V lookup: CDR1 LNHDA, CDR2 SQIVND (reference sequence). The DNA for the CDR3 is TGTGCCAGTATCCCATACAGGGGTCGATATGGCTACACCTTC. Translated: CASIPYRGRYGYTF.

The CDR3 spells CASGPTSPTQYF. DNA for the CDR3: TGTGCTAGTGGTCCGACTAGCCCTACGCAGTATTTT. J is TRBJ2-3 and V is TRBV12-5; TRBD2 matches at 7 bases. Germline trimming cut 5 bases from V and 8 bases from J; bases unmatched to any gene: 4. CDR1 and CDR2 from the germline V gene are LGHNT and FRNRAP. The CDR3 sequence is 12 residues long.

CDR3 loop: CASSLKQWETQYF. As DNA, the CDR3 is TGCGCCAGCAGCTTGAAACAATGGGAGACCCAGTACTTC. The chain is built from TRBV5-1 and TRBJ2-5, with unresolved D. Trimming pared 1 base from V and 5 bases from J, leaving 9 bases between. CDR1 and CDR2 from the germline V gene are SGHRS and YFSETQ. The CDR3 totals 13 residues.

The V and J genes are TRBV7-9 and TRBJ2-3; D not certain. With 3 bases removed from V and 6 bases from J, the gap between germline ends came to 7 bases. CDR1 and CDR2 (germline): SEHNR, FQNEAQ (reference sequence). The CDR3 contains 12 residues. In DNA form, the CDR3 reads TGTGCCAGCAGCTTCACCGAGGATACGCAGTATTTT. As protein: CASSFTEDTQYF.

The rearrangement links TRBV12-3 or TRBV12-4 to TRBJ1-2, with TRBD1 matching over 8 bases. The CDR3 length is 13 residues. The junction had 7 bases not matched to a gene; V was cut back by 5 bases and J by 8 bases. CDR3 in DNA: TGTGCCAGCAGTACTCAGACAGGGGTCGGCTACACCTTC. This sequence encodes CASSTQTGVGYTF.

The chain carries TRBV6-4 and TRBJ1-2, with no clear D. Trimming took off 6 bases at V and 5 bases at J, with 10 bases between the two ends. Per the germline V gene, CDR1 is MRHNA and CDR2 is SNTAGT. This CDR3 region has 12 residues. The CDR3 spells CASSSGLYGYTF. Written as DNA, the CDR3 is TGTGCCAGCAGCTCCGGACTTTATGGCTACACCTTC.

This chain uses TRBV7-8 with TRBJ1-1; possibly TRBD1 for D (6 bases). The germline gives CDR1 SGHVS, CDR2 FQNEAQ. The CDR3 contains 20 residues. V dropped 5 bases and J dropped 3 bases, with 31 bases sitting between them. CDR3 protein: CASSLEPRTGTKGEDTEAFF. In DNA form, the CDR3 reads TGTGCCAGCAGCCTAGAGCCCCGAACAGGGACCAAAGGTGAGGACACTGAAGCTTTCTTT.

The CDR3 DNA is TGTGCCAGTAGTATAGGCGCGACAGGGGTAAGCACGCAGTATTTT. This sequence encodes CASSIGATGVSTQYF. The chain uses TRBV19 and TRBJ2-3; the match to TRBD1 covers 8 bases. The V gene's germline CDR1 is LNHDA and CDR2 SQIVND (reference sequence). J gave up 9 bases and V 1 base, and 9 bases lay outside the gene matches. The length of the CDR3 is 15 residues.

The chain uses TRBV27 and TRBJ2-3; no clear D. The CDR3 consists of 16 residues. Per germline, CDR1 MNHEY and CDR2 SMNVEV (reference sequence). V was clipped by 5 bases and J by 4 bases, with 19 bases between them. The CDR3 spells CASSLHLSREPDTQYF. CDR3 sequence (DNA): TGTGCCAGCAGTCTGCACCTCTCCCGAGAGCCAGATACGCAGTATTTT.

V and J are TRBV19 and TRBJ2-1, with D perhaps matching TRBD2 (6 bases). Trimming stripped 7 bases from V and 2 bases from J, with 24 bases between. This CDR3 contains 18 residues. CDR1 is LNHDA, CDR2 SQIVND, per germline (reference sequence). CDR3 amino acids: CASTLRRDTPVAYNEQFF. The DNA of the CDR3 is TGTGCCAGTACCCTGCGGCGGGATACACCAGTGGCCTACAATGAGCAGTTCTTC. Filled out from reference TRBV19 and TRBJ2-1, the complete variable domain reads DGGITQSPKYLFRKEGQNVTLSCEQNLNHDAMYWYRQDPGQGLRLIYYSQIVNDFQKGDIAEGYSVSREKKESFPLTVTSAQKNPTAFYLCASTLRRDTPVAYNEQFFGPGTRLTVL.